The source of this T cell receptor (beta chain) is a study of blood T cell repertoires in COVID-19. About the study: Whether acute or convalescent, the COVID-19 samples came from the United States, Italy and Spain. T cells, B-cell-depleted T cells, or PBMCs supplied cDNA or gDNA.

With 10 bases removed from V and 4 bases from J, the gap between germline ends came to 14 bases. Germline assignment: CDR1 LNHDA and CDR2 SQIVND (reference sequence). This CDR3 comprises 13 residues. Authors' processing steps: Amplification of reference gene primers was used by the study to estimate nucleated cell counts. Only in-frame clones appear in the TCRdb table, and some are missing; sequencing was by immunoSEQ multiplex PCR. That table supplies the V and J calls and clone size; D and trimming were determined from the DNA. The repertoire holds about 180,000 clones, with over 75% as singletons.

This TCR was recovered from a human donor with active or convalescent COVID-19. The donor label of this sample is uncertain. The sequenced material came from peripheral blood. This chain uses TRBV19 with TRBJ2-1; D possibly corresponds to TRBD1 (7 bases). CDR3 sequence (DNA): TGTGCCACTCAGGGGGGCCTTTACAATGAGCAGTTCTTC. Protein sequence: CATQGGLYNEQFF. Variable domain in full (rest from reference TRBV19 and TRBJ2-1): DGGITQSPKYLFRKEGQNVTLSCEQNLNHDAMYWYRQDPGQGLRLIYYSQIVNDFQKGDIAEGYSVSREKKESFPLTVTSAQKNPTAFYLCATQGGLYNEQFFGPGTRLTVL.